This T cell receptor (beta chain) was observed in a study of blood T cell repertoires in COVID-19. Study context: There were acute and convalescent COVID-19 samples, and they came from the United States, Italy and Spain.

CDR1 and CDR2 (germline): SNHLY, FYNNEI. The CDR3 is 15 residues long. Deletions cut 6 bases from V and 1 base from J, with 12 bases between. The data were produced by immunoSEQ multiplex PCR, yet TCRdb's version contains in-frame clones alone and is incomplete. The data hold around 310,000 clones, with around 90% observed a single time. The Seattle patients joined while their infection was active and were tracked longitudinally afterward. Material: peripheral blood. The chain uses TRBV2 and TRBJ2-2, with D maybe TRBD1 (6 bases). This TCR came from a young woman with COVID-19, enrolled during active disease. The CDR3 is CASSRTALNTGELFF. The CDR3 DNA sequence: TGTGCCAGCAGCCGGACAGCCCTGAACACCGGGGAGCTGTTTTTT.